This TCR beta chain was retrieved from a study of blood T cells in healthy people across ages. J lost 3 bases, V lost 6 bases, and 7 bases had no gene match. The CDR3 runs to 13 residues. CDR1 and CDR2 from the germline V gene are DFQATT and SNEGSKA (reference sequence). In its sample, this clonotype was seen a few times. The antigen is unknown. Using a J-beta primer mix together with a sample-barcoded 5' primer, a second PCR was run for roughly 6 to 12 cycles. TCRdb used MiXCR to reprocess the 5' RACE reads, holding one entry per CDR3 protein. This table holds over a million distinct CDR3 sequences, approximately 40% found once. Per sample, no less than 5.5 micrograms of total RNA were extracted. Notes on the study in general: As age increased, TCR beta diversity per million T cells fell in a roughly linear fashion.

The chain carries TRBV20-1 and TRBJ2-7, with 8 bases that match TRBD1. The source of this sequence is a woman between 18 and 29 years old in good health. Sequenced sample: blood. Here the CDR3 DNA reads TGCAGTGCCGCCGGAGACAGGGGCTACGAGCAGTACTTC. Amino acid sequence: CSAAGDRGYEQYF.